This T cell receptor beta chain stems from a study of T cells after yellow fever vaccination. TCRdb called the 5' RACE reads again in MiXCR, with one record for every CDR3 protein. The data contain under 350,000 distinct CDR3 sequences, 4.1% of them singletons. The table lists this clonotype with a few counts. The CDR3 is 14 amino acids. Germline CDR1 is SQVTM and CDR2 is ANQGSEA. V shed 6 bases and J 1 base; nucleotides not matched to a gene: 8. The sequence derives from a man aged 18 to 30 who received the YFV17D yellow fever vaccine. The material sequenced was PBMCs, taken 5 days after the yellow fever booster vaccination. This chain joins TRBV29-1 and TRBJ1-1; 7 bases map to TRBD1. CDR3: CSVETGTENTEAFF. The CDR3 DNA sequence: TGCAGCGTCGAAACCGGGACAGAGAACACTGAAGCTTTCTTT.